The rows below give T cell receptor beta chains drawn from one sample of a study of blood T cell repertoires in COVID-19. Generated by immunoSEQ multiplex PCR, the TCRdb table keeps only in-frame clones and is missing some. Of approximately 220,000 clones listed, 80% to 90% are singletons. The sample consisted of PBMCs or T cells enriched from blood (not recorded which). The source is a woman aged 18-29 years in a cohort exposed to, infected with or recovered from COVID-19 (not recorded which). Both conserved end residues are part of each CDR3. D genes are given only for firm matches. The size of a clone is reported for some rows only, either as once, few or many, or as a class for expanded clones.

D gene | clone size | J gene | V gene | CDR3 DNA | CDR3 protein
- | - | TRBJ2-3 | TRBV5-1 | TGCGCCAGCAGCTCAGGCCGGGATACGCAGTATTTT | CASSSGRDTQYF
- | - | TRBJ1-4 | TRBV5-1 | TGCGCCAGCAGCAATCCTTCGGAGGGAGACGAAAAACTGTTTTTT | CASSNPSEGDEKLFF
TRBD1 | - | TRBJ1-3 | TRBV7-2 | TGTGCCAGCAGCTTAGTGGGCACAGGGGGATCGGGAAACACCATATATTTT | CASSLVGTGGSGNTIYF
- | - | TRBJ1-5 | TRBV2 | TGTGCCAGCAACCGACAGTTATCCGGGTCGGCCCAGCATTTT | CASNRQLSGSAQHF
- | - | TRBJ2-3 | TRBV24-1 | TGTGCCACCAGTGAAGCGACCAGGGACACAGATACGCAGTATTTT | CATSEATRDTDTQYF
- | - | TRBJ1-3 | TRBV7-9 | TGTGCCAGCAGCTTGCGCCTATCTCCGGGACTGAAGGCTGGAAACACCATATATTTT | CASSLRLSPGLKAGNTIYF
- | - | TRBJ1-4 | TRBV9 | TGTGCCAGCAGCCAAAGCCTACAGGGATTGGGAGAAAAACTGTTTTTT | CASSQSLQGLGEKLFF
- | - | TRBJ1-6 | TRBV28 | TGTGCCAGCACCCCCCTAAATTCACCCCTCCACTTT | CASTPLNSPLHF
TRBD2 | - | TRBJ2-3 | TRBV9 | TGTGCCAGCAGCCCCGGACTAGCGGGAGGGTCAGATACGCAGTATTTT | CASSPGLAGGSDTQYF
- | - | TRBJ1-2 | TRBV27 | TGTGCCAGCAGTGGGTTAACTACAGGGTCTGTCGGCTATGGCTACACCTTC | CASSGLTTGSVGYGYTF
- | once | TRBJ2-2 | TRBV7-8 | TGTGCCAGCAGCTTAGTAACGAACACCGGGGAGCTGTTTTTT | CASSLVTNTGELFF
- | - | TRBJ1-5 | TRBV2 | TGTGCCAGCAGTGGTCAGGGGAATCAGCCCCAGCATTTT | CASSGQGNQPQHF
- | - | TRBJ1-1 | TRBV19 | TGTGCCAGTATTGTCCGGCAGGGTGGGACTGAAGCTTTCTTT | CASIVRQGGTEAFF
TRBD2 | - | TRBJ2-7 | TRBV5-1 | TGCGCCAGCAGCTTGGAGACTAGCGGAATATACGAGCAGTACTTC | CASSLETSGIYEQYF
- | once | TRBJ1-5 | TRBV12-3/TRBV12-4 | TGTGCCAGCAGTTTACTAGGTCCCCAGCATTTT | CASSLLGPQHF
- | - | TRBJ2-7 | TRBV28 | TGTGCCAGCAGTGGACAGCCCCACTACGAGCAGTACTTC | CASSGQPHYEQYF
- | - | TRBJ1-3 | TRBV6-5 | TGTGCCAGCAGTCTACAGGGAGAGGGTGGAAACACCATATATTTT | CASSLQGEGGNTIYF
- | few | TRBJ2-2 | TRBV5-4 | TGTGCCAGCAGCTTGGTAGGCAGGGTCACCGGGGAGCTGTTTTTT | CASSLVGRVTGELFF
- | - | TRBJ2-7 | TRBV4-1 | TGCGCCAGCAGCCAAGGTTGGGGGAAGGGGGGAGGGCCGGGCGAGCAGTACTTC | CASSQGWGKGGGPGEQYF
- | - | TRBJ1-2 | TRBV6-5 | TGTGCCAGCAGTCCCGACGGGTTTCTCCCCTATGGCTACACCTTC | CASSPDGFLPYGYTF
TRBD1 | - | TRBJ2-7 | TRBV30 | TGTGCCTGGAGTCCAGGGGGCAACTACGAGCAGTACTTC | CAWSPGGNYEQYF
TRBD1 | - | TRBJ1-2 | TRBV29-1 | TGCAGCGCAATACAGGGGGCTAACTATGGCTACACCTTC | CSAIQGANYGYTF